This T cell receptor beta chain stems from a study of blood T cells in healthy people across ages. Study-wide results and caveats: Diversity was higher, and naive CD4+ cells more numerous, in long-lived donors than in aged donors.

Trimming shortened V by 6 bases and J by 5 bases, and 19 bases separated the two germline ends. The germline V gene has CDR1 SEHNR and CDR2 FQNEAQ (reference sequence). The CDR3 consists of 15 residues. Using a J-beta primer mix together with a sample-barcoded 5' primer, a second PCR was run for roughly 6 to 12 cycles. Each cDNA molecule was tagged by a template-switch adaptor that had 12 random nucleotides. One entry per CDR3 protein results from TCRdb running MiXCR on the 5' RACE reads. Among about 580,000 distinct CDR3 sequences listed, under 55% were seen once. Each donor's blood draw was around 9.1 milliliters of peripheral blood. Total RNA was extracted at no less than 5 micrograms per sample. Worth noting for this clonotype: Its antigen is still unknown.

The V and J genes are TRBV7-9 and TRBJ1-2; D may be TRBD1 (6 bases). Sequenced: blood. The TCR comes from a man older than 75 in good health. The CDR3 bases are TGTGCCAGCAGGAGACAGGTCGAAGGGACTTATGGCTACACCTTC. Protein: CASRRQVEGTYGYTF.